This T cell receptor beta chain was observed in a study of shared clonotypes between healthy human individuals. Regarding the study as a whole: Clonotype sharing among the donors was expected to vary with sequencing depth.

This clone was detected a few times. The antigen remains unidentified. Clones were sequenced by immunoSEQ multiplex PCR, and TCRdb holds only the in-frame ones, with some missing. The sample holds some 1,100,000 clones, 70% to 80% seen once. CDR1 and CDR2 from the germline V gene are SGHTA and FQGNSA. The CDR3 extends over 17 amino acids. Trimming removed 5 bases from V and 9 bases from J, with 25 bases in between. Naive CD4+ cells were CD45RA-selected; the remaining cells were memory. The sequencing input was memory CD4+ T cells from PBMCs. Subset described: CD45RA-negative fraction. This clonotype originated in a man between 18 and 35 years old in good health. Some clones in this sample may be carry-over from other donors' samples. The chain is built from TRBV7-2 and TRBJ2-2; no firm D call. CDR3 sequence: CASSGNGNPRTPRELFF. CDR3 bases: TGTGCCAGCAGCGGTAACGGCAACCCTAGAACCCCCCGGGAGCTGTTTTTT.